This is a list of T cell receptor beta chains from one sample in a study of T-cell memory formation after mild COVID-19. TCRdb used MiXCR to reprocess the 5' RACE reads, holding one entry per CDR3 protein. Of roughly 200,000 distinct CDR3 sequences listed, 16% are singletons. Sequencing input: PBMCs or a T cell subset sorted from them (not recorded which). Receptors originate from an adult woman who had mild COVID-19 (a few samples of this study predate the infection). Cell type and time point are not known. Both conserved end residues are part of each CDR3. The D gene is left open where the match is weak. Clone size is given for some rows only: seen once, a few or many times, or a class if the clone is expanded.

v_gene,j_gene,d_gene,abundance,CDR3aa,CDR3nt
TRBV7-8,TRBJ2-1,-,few,CASSLAENQYNEQFF,TGTGCCAGCAGCTTAGCGGAGAATCAATACAATGAGCAGTTCTTC
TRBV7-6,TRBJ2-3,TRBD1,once,CASSRSRDRVTDTQYF,TGTGCCAGCAGCCGTAGCCGGGACAGGGTTACAGATACGCAGTATTTT
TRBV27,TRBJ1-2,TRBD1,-,CASSSPPGGNGYTF,TGTGCCAGCAGTTCCCCCCCAGGGGGGAATGGCTACACCTTC
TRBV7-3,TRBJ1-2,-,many,CASSPGQTSRTSGYTF,TGTGCCAGCAGCCCAGGTCAGACTTCCAGGACGAGTGGCTACACCTTC
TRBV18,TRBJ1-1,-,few,CASSDSGNTEAFF,TGTGCCAGCTCCGATTCTGGGAACACTGAAGCTTTCTTT
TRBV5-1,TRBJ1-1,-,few,CASSPGVENTEAFF,TGCGCCAGCAGCCCAGGGGTGGAGAACACTGAAGCTTTCTTT
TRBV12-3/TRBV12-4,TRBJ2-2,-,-,CASSLSANTGELFF,TGTGCCAGCAGTTTATCGGCGAACACCGGGGAGCTGTTTTTT
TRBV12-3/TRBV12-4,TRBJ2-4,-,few,CASSLAGGPENIQYF,TGTGCCAGCAGTTTGGCAGGAGGGCCCGAAAACATTCAGTACTTC
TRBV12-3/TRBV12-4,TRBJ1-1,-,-,CASSLYRSTEAFF,TGTGCCAGCAGCCTCTACAGGTCCACTGAAGCTTTCTTT
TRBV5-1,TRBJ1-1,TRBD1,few,CASSGGTGLNTEAFF,TGCGCCAGCAGCGGAGGGACAGGTTTGAACACTGAAGCTTTCTTT
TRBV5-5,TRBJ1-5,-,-,CASSLVGGAGNQPQHF,TGTGCCAGCAGCTTGGTGGGGGGCGCCGGCAATCAGCCCCAGCATTTT
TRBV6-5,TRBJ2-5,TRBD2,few,CASSYAGGGEETQYF,TGTGCCAGCAGTTACGCGGGGGGGGGCGAGGAGACCCAGTACTTC
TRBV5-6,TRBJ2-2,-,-,CASSYLDRSDTGELFF,TGTGCCAGCAGCTATCTCGACAGGTCGGACACCGGGGAGCTGTTTTTT
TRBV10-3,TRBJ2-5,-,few,CAISVALNEGTQYF,TGTGCCATCAGTGTAGCACTCAATGAAGGGACCCAGTACTTC
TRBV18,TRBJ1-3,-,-,CASSPGLGNTIYF,TGTGCCAGCTCACCAGGGTTGGGAAACACCATATATTTT
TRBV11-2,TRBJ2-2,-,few,CASSLPLVSGGDYTGELFF,TGTGCCAGCAGCTTACCCTTGGTAAGCGGCGGAGATTACACCGGGGAGCTGTTTTTT
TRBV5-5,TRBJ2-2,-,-,CASSLFRSPGTGELFF,TGTGCCAGCAGCTTGTTCAGGTCTCCGGGAACCGGGGAGCTGTTTTTT
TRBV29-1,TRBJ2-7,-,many,CSVVGSAYEQYF,TGCAGCGTTGTTGGCAGCGCCTACGAGCAGTACTTC
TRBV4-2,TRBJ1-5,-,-,CASSQDRGYQPQHF,TGTGCCAGCAGCCAAGATCGCGGCTATCAGCCCCAGCATTTT
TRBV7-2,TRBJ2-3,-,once,CASSKPGLRGTDTQYF,TGTGCCAGCAGCAAACCGGGACTGCGGGGCACAGATACGCAGTATTTT
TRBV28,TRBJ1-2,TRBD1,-,CAARTGGFNYGYTF,TGTGCCGCACGGACAGGGGGCTTTAACTATGGCTACACCTTC
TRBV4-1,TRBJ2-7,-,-,CASSQELRPGIYEQYF,TGCGCCAGCAGCCAAGAACTCCGTCCTGGGATCTACGAGCAGTACTTC
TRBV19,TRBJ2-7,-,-,CASTDRLAREQYF,TGTGCCAGTACCGATCGCCTCGCGCGCGAGCAGTACTTC
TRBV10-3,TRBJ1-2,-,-,CATADSNYGYTF,TGTGCCACCGCAGACAGTAACTATGGCTACACCTTC
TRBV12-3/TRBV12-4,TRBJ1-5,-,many,CASSLMGDGNQPQHF,TGTGCCAGCAGTCTCATGGGGGACGGCAATCAGCCCCAGCATTTT
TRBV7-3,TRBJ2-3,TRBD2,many,CASSKRSSGRTDTQYF,TGTGCCAGCAGCAAAAGATCTAGCGGGCGCACAGATACGCAGTATTTT
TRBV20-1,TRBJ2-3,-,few,CSGTGPGTQYF,TGCAGTGGGACCGGGCCAGGTACGCAGTATTTT
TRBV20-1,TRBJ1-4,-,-,CSARNPRRTNEKLFF,TGCAGTGCTAGAAACCCCAGGAGAACTAATGAAAAACTGTTTTTT
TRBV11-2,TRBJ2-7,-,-,CASSLDRRQGDYEQYF,TGTGCCAGCAGCTTAGATAGGAGGCAGGGCGACTACGAGCAGTACTTC
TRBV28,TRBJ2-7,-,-,CASSFGSPLEQYF,TGTGCCAGCAGTTTTGGAAGTCCTTTAGAGCAGTACTTC
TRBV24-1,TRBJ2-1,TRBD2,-,CATSDWTSGKAYNEQFF,TGTGCCACCAGTGATTGGACTAGCGGGAAAGCCTACAATGAGCAGTTCTTC